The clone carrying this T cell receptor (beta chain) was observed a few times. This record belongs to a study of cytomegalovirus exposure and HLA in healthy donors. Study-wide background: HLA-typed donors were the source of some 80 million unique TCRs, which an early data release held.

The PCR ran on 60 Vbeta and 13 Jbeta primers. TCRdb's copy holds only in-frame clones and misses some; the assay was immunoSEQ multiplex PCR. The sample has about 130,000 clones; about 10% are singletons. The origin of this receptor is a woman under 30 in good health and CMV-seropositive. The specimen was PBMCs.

The CDR3 nucleotides read TGTGCCAGCAGCTTAGGCGGTAGCGGGTGGGCCCAGTACTTC. Amino acid sequence: CASSLGGSGWAQYF. The chain recombines TRBV11-2 with TRBJ2-7, with TRBD2 matching 7 bases. The CDR3 runs 14 residues. The germline V gene has CDR1 SGHAT and CDR2 FQNNGV. The V segment lost 1 base and the J segment 10 bases; nucleotides outside the gene matches: 10. Based on the CDR3 plus reference TRBV11-2 and TRBJ2-7, the full variable domain is EAGVAQSPRYKIIEKRQSVAFWCNPISGHATLYWYQQILGQGPKLLIQFQNNGVVDDSQLPKDRFSAERLKGVDSTLKIQPAKLEDSAVYLCASSLGGSGWAQYFGPGTRLTVT.